This note documents a single T cell receptor (beta chain) sequence. This specimen comes from a study of blood T cell repertoires in COVID-19. On the study more broadly: Sites across the United States, Italy and Spain contributed samples from acute and convalescent COVID-19. Nucleic acid was either cDNA or gDNA, and it came from T cells, B-cell-depleted T cells, or PBMCs.

The germline CDR1 and CDR2 sequences are SEHNR and FQNEAQ (reference sequence). V shed 5 bases and J 0 bases; nucleotides not matched to a gene: 11. The CDR3 runs 18 residues. Authors' analysis steps: Amplification with reference gene primers provided the estimates of nucleated cell counts. Clones were read by immunoSEQ multiplex PCR, and TCRdb kept only the in-frame ones, dropping some. V and J calls and clone size are copied from that table; D and trimming were computed from the DNA. The table shows about 98,000 clones, with around four fifths occurring only once. Sequencing input: peripheral blood. V usage is TRBV7-9 and J usage is TRBJ2-3; 10 bases agree with TRBD2. This receptor was identified in a man aged 35 to 55 with active or convalescent COVID-19. As DNA, the CDR3 is TGTGCCAGCAGCCCAACACCTCTAGCGGGGGTTAGCACAGATACGCAGTATTTT. Its protein product is CASSPTPLAGVSTDTQYF. The variable domain in full, with the rest retrieved from reference TRBV7-9 and TRBJ2-3, is DTGVSQNPRHKITKRGQNVTFRCDPISEHNRLYWYRQTLGQGPEFLTYFQNEAQLEKSRLLSDRFSAERPKGSFSTLEIQRTEQGDSAMYLCASSPTPLAGVSTDTQYFGPGTRLTVL.